One and the same sample provided the 22 T cell receptor beta chains below, sequenced in a study of cytomegalovirus exposure and HLA in healthy donors. The study ran its PCR with 60 Vbeta and 13 Jbeta primers. The data were produced by immunoSEQ multiplex PCR, yet TCRdb's version contains in-frame clones alone and is incomplete. The profile covers some 110,000 clones, with over 50% appearing a single time and roughly 8.6% taken by the ten largest. Source material: PBMCs. These receptors were obtained from a woman between 35 and 50 years old in good health and CMV-seropositive.

The rearrangement uses TRBV5-4 and TRBJ2-4, with 8 nucleotides matching TRBD1. CDR1 and CDR2 from the germline V gene are SGHNT and YYREEE (reference sequence). The CDR3 contains 15 residues. The V segment lost 5 bases and the J segment 8 bases; nucleotides outside the gene matches: 12. CDR3 DNA sequence: TGTGCCAGCAGATCAACAGGGGGTGCTTTGGACATTCAGTACTTC. Its translation: CASRSTGGALDIQYF.

This clone was counted only a few times. V usage is TRBV6-1 and J usage is TRBJ2-5, with TRBD1 matching 7 bases. After removal of 7 bases from V and 1 base from J, the junction contained 6 bases not matched to a gene. Per the germline V gene, CDR1 is MNHNS and CDR2 is SASEGT. The CDR3 extends over 14 amino acids. Here the CDR3 DNA reads TGTGCCAGCAAAGAAGGGACAGCCCAAGAGACCCAGTACTTC. Amino acid sequence: CASKEGTAQETQYF.

V gene TRBV9 combines with J gene TRBJ2-3; 13 positions agree with TRBD2. Germline V gene lookup returns CDR1 SGDLS and CDR2 YYNGEE. With 0 bases clipped from V and 3 bases from J, the junction kept 7 bases outside the gene matches. This CDR3 region has 18 residues. This chain's CDR3 is CASSVVGTSGGATDTQYF. The CDR3 region has the DNA TGTGCCAGCAGCGTAGTAGGAACTAGCGGGGGGGCGACAGATACGCAGTATTTT.

This rearrangement joins TRBV29-1 to TRBJ2-2; a possible D gene is TRBD1 (8 bases). This CDR3 region has 12 residues. Germline-derived CDR1 and CDR2 are SQVTM and ANQGSEA. With 7 bases removed from V and 7 bases from J, the gap between germline ends came to 13 bases. As DNA, the CDR3 is TGCAGCGGACAGGGGAGGGGCGGGGAGCTGTTTTTT. Translating gives CSGQGRGGELFF.

The chain employs TRBV19 and TRBJ1-1; a possible D gene is TRBD1 (6 bases). V lost 4 bases to trimming and J lost 4 bases, with 19 bases between them. The V gene's germline CDR1 is LNHDA and CDR2 SQIVND (reference sequence). The CDR3 is 16 amino acids. The CDR3 spells CASSNAQKRQVTEAFF. The CDR3 nucleotides are TGTGCCAGTAGTAACGCCCAAAAAAGACAGGTCACTGAAGCTTTCTTT.

Only a few counts were recorded for this clone. V gene TRBV2 combines with J gene TRBJ2-7; D possibly corresponds to TRBD2 (5 bases). This CDR3 spans 15 amino acids. The V end lost 2 bases, the J end lost 3 bases, and 14 bases lay between the germline ends. CDR1 is SNHLY and CDR2 is FYNNEI in the germline V gene. The CDR3 DNA reads TGTGCCAGCAGTGAATATTCCCTGGCGGGCTACGAGCAGTACTTC. It translates to CASSEYSLAGYEQYF.

The gene calls are TRBV7-3 and TRBJ2-5, with 11 positions matching TRBD2. The V segment lost 5 bases and the J segment 4 bases; nucleotides outside the gene matches: 9. Germline-derived CDR1 and CDR2 are SGHTA and FQGTGA. The CDR3 covers 16 residues. Here the CDR3 reads CASSPTSGSGRETQYF. The CDR3 bases are TGTGCCAGCAGCCCTACTAGCGGGAGCGGCCGAGAGACCCAGTACTTC.

This sequence joins TRBV27 and TRBJ2-5; 15 bases agree with TRBD2. Germline assignment: CDR1 MNHEY and CDR2 SMNVEV (reference sequence). The CDR3 sequence is 14 residues long. V dropped 6 bases and J dropped 4; count of bases not matched to a gene: 0. As DNA, the CDR3 is TGTGCCAGCAGGGGACTAGCGGGAGGAGAGACCCAGTACTTC. Amino acid sequence: CASRGLAGGETQYF.

This clone turned up a few times. J is TRBJ2-3 and V is TRBV19, with 7 bases identical to TRBD2. CDR1 is LNHDA and CDR2 is SQIVND in the germline V gene (reference sequence). The trim removed 5 bases at V and 2 bases at J, leaving 7 bases unmatched. The CDR3 covers 15 residues. Written as DNA, the CDR3 is TGTGCCAGTAGTGGCGGGAGCTCCAACACAGATACGCAGTATTTT. Its protein is CASSGGSSNTDTQYF.

The V call is TRBV6-4, the J call TRBJ2-3; TRBD1 matches 7 bases. Germline V lookup: CDR1 MRHNA, CDR2 SNTAGT. This CDR3 spans 16 amino acids. V gave up 10 bases and J gave up 2 bases; unmatched junction bases: 15. The CDR3 region has the DNA TGTGCCACCTCGGGCCCGGACAGGACGGACACAGATACGCAGTATTTT. Translating it yields CATSGPDRTDTDTQYF.

The V call is TRBV6-1, the J call TRBJ2-2, with 10 bases lining up with TRBD2. Germline V gives CDR1 MNHNS, CDR2 SASEGT. This CDR3 has 15 residues. J lost 7 bases, V lost 2 bases, and 4 bases had no gene match. Here the CDR3 DNA reads TGTGCCAGCAGTGAACTAGCGGGAGACAGCGGGGAGCTGTTTTTT. It translates to CASSELAGDSGELFF.

This chain joins TRBV6-1 and TRBJ2-1, with D perhaps matching TRBD1 (6 bases). The CDR3 covers 15 residues. Germline loops: CDR1 MNHNS, CDR2 SASEGT. V gave up 1 base and J gave up 8 bases, with 15 bases separating them. In DNA, the CDR3 is TGTGCCAGCAGTGAAGGTCCAGGGGAAGTTTATGAGCAGTTCTTC. Amino acids: CASSEGPGEVYEQFF.

This clone was observed a few times. The CDR3 here is CASTRGGKNYGYTF. The CDR3 nucleotides are TGTGCCAGTACCAGAGGAGGGAAGAACTATGGCTACACCTTC. The V gene is TRBV19, the J gene TRBJ1-2, with D unresolved. The CDR3 length is 14 residues. Trimming shortened V by 7 bases and J by 2 bases, and 14 bases separated the two germline ends. Germline V lookup: CDR1 LNHDA, CDR2 SQIVND (reference sequence).

The chain joins TRBV27 to TRBJ2-7, with TRBD1 identical over 9 bases. The junction had 7 bases not matched to a gene; V was cut back by 6 bases and J by 7 bases. This CDR3 comprises 13 residues. Per germline, CDR1 MNHEY and CDR2 SMNVEV (reference sequence). This CDR3 reads CASRKTGGWEQYF. CDR3 sequence (DNA): TGTGCCAGCAGGAAGACAGGGGGGTGGGAGCAGTACTTC.

The chain links TRBV6-5 to TRBJ1-4, with D hard to call. The CDR3 totals 15 residues. Looked up from germline, CDR1 is MNHEY and CDR2 is SVGAGI. Trimming stripped 0 bases from V and 1 base from J, with 6 bases between. CDR3 region: CASSYSGGTNEKLFF. In DNA, the CDR3 is TGTGCCAGCAGTTACTCGGGAGGAACTAATGAAAAACTGTTTTTT.

CDR3 DNA: TGTGCCAGCAGTGGCAGGGATAATTCACCCCTCCACTTT. Translated, it gives CASSGRDNSPLHF. This chain joins TRBV6-5 and TRBJ1-6; tentative D call: TRBD1 (5 bases). With 5 bases removed from V and 5 bases from J, the gap between germline ends came to 7 bases. CDR1 is MNHEY and CDR2 is SVGAGI in the germline V gene. The CDR3 runs 13 residues.

The gene calls are TRBV2 and TRBJ2-3, with 9 bases aligning to TRBD2. Germline-derived CDR1 and CDR2 are SNHLY and FYNNEI. V was clipped by 8 bases and J by 2 bases; unmatched bases: 14. The CDR3 is 17 residues long. The CDR3 loop is CASRQRGVASPTDTQYF. The CDR3 DNA sequence: TGTGCCAGCCGGCAGCGGGGGGTCGCCAGCCCCACAGATACGCAGTATTTT.

The chain employs TRBV29-1 and TRBJ2-3; 10 bases match TRBD2. CDR1 and CDR2 from the germline V gene are SQVTM and ANQGSEA. The CDR3 runs 13 residues. Trimming removed 7 bases from V and 4 bases from J; junction bases left unmatched: 5. For the CDR3, the DNA is TGCAGCGCAAACGGACTAGCGGCAGATACGCAGTATTTT. Residues: CSANGLAADTQYF.

The chain has TRBV7-8 and TRBJ2-5; D remains ambiguous. Trimming removed 4 bases at V and 5 bases at J, with 5 bases between. CDR1 and CDR2 (germline): SGHVS, FQNEAQ. This CDR3 region has 11 residues. As DNA, the CDR3 is TGTGCCAGCAGCTCACAGGAGACCCAGTACTTC. It codes for CASSSQETQYF.

Only a few counts were recorded for this clone. The chain joins TRBV5-4 to TRBJ1-1; maybe TRBD1 (6 bases). There are 15 residues in the CDR3. V was pared by 4 bases and J by 3 bases, with 16 bases between. Germline CDR1 and CDR2: SGHNT and YYREEE (reference sequence). The CDR3 protein is CASSLPTGADTEAFF. The DNA of the CDR3 is TGTGCCAGCAGCCTCCCGACAGGTGCGGACACTGAAGCTTTCTTT. Complete variable domain (other parts from reference TRBV5-4 and TRBJ1-1): ETGVTQSPTHLIKTRGQQVTLRCSSQSGHNTVSWYQQALGQGPQFIFQYYREEENGRGNFPPRFSGLQFPNYSSELNVNALELDDSALYLCASSLPTGADTEAFFGQGTRLTVV.

The rearrangement joins TRBV7-8 to TRBJ2-7; maybe TRBD2 (5 bases). V lost 3 bases and J lost 2, with 8 bases in between. Per the germline V gene, CDR1 is SGHVS and CDR2 is FQNEAQ. This CDR3 contains 13 residues. CDR3 region: CASSFAGAYEQYF. CDR3 in DNA: TGTGCCAGCAGCTTCGCCGGGGCCTACGAGCAGTACTTC.

Turning to this clone: One end of the junction varies from germline; a read error may be responsible. The chain couples TRBV7-2 to TRBJ2-3; D possibly corresponds to TRBD1 (6 bases). This CDR3 is 13 amino acids long. The germline V gene encodes CDR1 SGHTA and CDR2 FQGNSA. CDR3 in DNA: TGTGCCAGCAGATTTGGGGGCACGGATACGCAGTATTTT. Translation gives CASRFGGTDTQYF.